This T cell receptor (beta chain) was sequenced for a study of early stage breast cancer tumors. Study overall: Under 10 ER+/PR+/HER2- tumors were invasive ductal; a few were invasive lobular. Approximately 10-fold was the mean read coverage per sample.

Study results and limitations: Most shared enriched TCRB sequences were commonly generated ones.

Turning to this clone: Its antigen is still unknown.

Sequenced by immunoSEQ multiplex PCR; TCRdb stores in-frame clones only, minus some. The sample carries tens of thousands of clones, 70% to 85% recorded once. Germline CDR1 is SGHRS and CDR2 is YFSETQ. V lost 0 bases, J lost 4 bases, and 4 bases stayed unmatched. The CDR3 loop spans 15 amino acids. The material sequenced was blood. This sequence joins TRBV5-1 and TRBJ2-1; TRBD2 matches 7 bases. The receptor was isolated from a person between 55 and 69 years old with breast cancer. The CDR3 nucleotides read TGCGCCAGCAGCTTGGTGGCTAGCGGTTACAATGAGCAGTTCTTC. This gives the protein CASSLVASGYNEQFF.